The rows below give T cell receptor beta chains drawn from one sample of a study of metastatic and nonmetastatic thyroid tumors. TCRdb re-called clones via MiXCR from the PCR reads. The table records 32,000 or so clones, about 20% of them present only once. Sequences were obtained from blood. Receptors were obtained from a female donor with papillary thyroid cancer or a benign thyroid nodule (not recorded which). Some clones in this sample may be carry-over from other donors' samples. Each CDR3 is given without its conserved first and last residue. The D gene is left open where the match is weak. Not all rows give a size; the values are once, few, many and, for expanded clones, a class.

D: TRBD2
length: 14
size: .
V: TRBV11-2
CDR3: ASSLGGLAEYNEQF

D: .
length: 12
size: few
V: TRBV10-1
CDR3: ASHATGRAGELF

D: .
length: 14
size: once
V: TRBV9
CDR3: ASSVGDWSGANVLT

D: .
length: 10
size: medium-sized
V: TRBV28
CDR3: ASSFRDYGYT

D: TRBD2
length: 15
size: many
V: TRBV27
CDR3: ASSRTSGGRGTDTQY

D: .
length: 13
size: medium-sized
V: TRBV15
CDR3: ATSRDLGAGGELF

D: TRBD2
length: 13
size: many
V: TRBV6-1
CDR3: ASSPGGVEFGEQF

D: TRBD1
length: 13
size: medium-sized
V: TRBV5-8
CDR3: ASSLGGQGSSPLH

D: .
length: 15
size: .
V: TRBV6-1
CDR3: ASSEYALGSSNYGYT

D: .
length: 10
size: many
V: TRBV20-1
CDR3: SAIQGNYGYT

D: .
length: 12
size: .
V: TRBV15
CDR3: ATSSRQSTDTQY

D: TRBD1
length: 16
size: few
V: TRBV6-5
CDR3: ASSRSRTGTGEPDEQF

D: TRBD2
length: 13
size: few
V: TRBV28
CDR3: ASTPGTSAYNEQF

D: TRBD1
length: 12
size: medium-sized
V: TRBV4-1
CDR3: ASSQGAGGYGYT

D: TRBD2
length: 13
size: .
V: TRBV20-1
CDR3: SARWTSHSYNEQF

D: .
length: 13
size: medium-sized
V: TRBV15
CDR3: ATTLSLDGSYEQY

D: .
length: 12
size: few
V: TRBV20-1
CDR3: SAPSGGFRDGYT

D: TRBD1
length: 13
size: many
V: TRBV19
CDR3: ASSTQGEGTQPQH

D: TRBD2
length: 14
size: .
V: TRBV4-2
CDR3: ASSQGLAGGTGELF

D: .
length: 12
size: .
V: TRBV7-2
CDR3: ASSSQGLGSPLH

D: TRBD2
length: 11
size: few
V: TRBV19
CDR3: ASGLAGVSEQF

D: .
length: 12
size: many
V: TRBV10-3
CDR3: AIRASGIGGTQY